The present entry profiles one T cell receptor (beta chain) with its context. Its antigen remains unknown. This sample was taken from a study of cytomegalovirus exposure and HLA in healthy donors. PCR was performed using 60 Vbeta and 13 Jbeta primers. Profiling relied on immunoSEQ multiplex PCR, and the TCRdb table lists in-frame clones only, not all of them. This sample's clone table lists around 110,000 clones. Study outcomes and limitations: Apart from CMV serostatus, no immune exposure information was available.

The CDR3 totals 14 residues. Germline loops: CDR1 SGHRS, CDR2 YFSETQ. V lost 4 bases, J lost 1 base, and 11 bases lay in between. The chain uses TRBV5-1 and TRBJ2-5; D not certain. Specimen: PBMCs. The TCR originated in a man aged 30 to 45 in good health and CMV-seronegative. DNA of the CDR3: TGCGCCAGCAGCCCGCTACGAGCCCAAGAGACCCAGTACTTC. It translates to CASSPLRAQETQYF.